These T cell receptor beta chains were read from a single sample in a study of a mutant IDH1 vaccine in newly diagnosed glioma. No antigen has been assigned to these receptors. Only in-frame clones appear in the TCRdb table, and some are missing; sequencing was by immunoSEQ multiplex PCR. The sample has more than 50,000 clones, approximately 64% seen once; the top ten hold around 4.8%. The source was peripheral blood mononuclear cells (PBMCs), collected from a glioma patient whose treatment included an IDH1 peptide vaccine. These receptors all stem from a man aged 35-49 years with glioma. Some clones in this sample may be carry-over from other donors' samples. CDR3s include the opening cysteine and the closing phenylalanine or tryptophan. A D gene is named only where the DNA matches it firmly. Size is omitted from some rows. Given values are once, few, many or a class for expanded clones.

d_call: TRBD2
clone_size: NA
j_call: TRBJ2-1
v_call: TRBV10-3
cdr3_nt: TGTGCCATCAAGGGGACTAGCGCCAACAATGAGCAGTTCTTC
cdr3_aa: CAIKGTSANNEQFF

d_call: NA
clone_size: once
j_call: TRBJ1-2
v_call: TRBV28
cdr3_nt: TGTGCCAGCACCTCACGCGGCAGGGGCAGCGGCTACACCTTC
cdr3_aa: CASTSRGRGSGYTF

d_call: NA
clone_size: NA
j_call: TRBJ2-1
v_call: TRBV10-2
cdr3_nt: TGCGCCAGCAGTGAGGTCGGGGGGCCCCTATACAATGAGCAGTTCTTC
cdr3_aa: CASSEVGGPLYNEQFF

d_call: NA
clone_size: NA
j_call: TRBJ2-3
v_call: TRBV6-6
cdr3_nt: TGTGCCAGCAGTTACCCAGGGTCAGATACGCAGTATTTT
cdr3_aa: CASSYPGSDTQYF

d_call: NA
clone_size: once
j_call: TRBJ2-2
v_call: TRBV27
cdr3_nt: TGTGCCAGCAGTGTACTATCGGACAGAGGACTTCGGCTAAACACCGGGGAGCTGTTTTTT
cdr3_aa: CASSVLSDRGLRLNTGELFF

d_call: TRBD2
clone_size: NA
j_call: TRBJ2-2
v_call: TRBV5-1
cdr3_nt: TGCGCCAGCGGCCTCGGGACTACCGGCACCGGGGAGCTGTTTTTT
cdr3_aa: CASGLGTTGTGELFF

d_call: NA
clone_size: NA
j_call: TRBJ2-5
v_call: TRBV7-2
cdr3_nt: TGTGCCAGCAGCTTAGAACCTCCCCGTCTCTCAAAGACCCAGTACTTC
cdr3_aa: CASSLEPPRLSKTQYF

d_call: NA
clone_size: NA
j_call: TRBJ2-2
v_call: TRBV5-1
cdr3_nt: TGCGCCAGCAGCTTGGAAGGCGGGATAGGGACCGGGGAGCTGTTTTTT
cdr3_aa: CASSLEGGIGTGELFF

d_call: NA
clone_size: NA
j_call: TRBJ2-7
v_call: TRBV27
cdr3_nt: TGTGCCAGCAGTTTAACCGGACACAATGGCGAGCAGTACTTC
cdr3_aa: CASSLTGHNGEQYF

d_call: NA
clone_size: NA
j_call: TRBJ1-5
v_call: TRBV18
cdr3_nt: TGTGCCAGCTCAGAAGATCGGCGGAATCAGCCCCAGCATTTT
cdr3_aa: CASSEDRRNQPQHF

d_call: NA
clone_size: NA
j_call: TRBJ1-4
v_call: TRBV7-9
cdr3_nt: TGTGCCAGCAGCTGGGGAAGTGAAAAACTGTTTTTT
cdr3_aa: CASSWGSEKLFF

d_call: NA
clone_size: NA
j_call: TRBJ2-3
v_call: TRBV2
cdr3_nt: TGTGCCAGCAACCCGGGGCTGCTCACAGATACGCAGTATTTT
cdr3_aa: CASNPGLLTDTQYF

d_call: NA
clone_size: NA
j_call: TRBJ1-6
v_call: TRBV4-2
cdr3_nt: TGTGCCAGCGCCGGGACTATACGGTCACCCCTCCACTTT
cdr3_aa: CASAGTIRSPLHF

d_call: NA
clone_size: NA
j_call: TRBJ2-7
v_call: TRBV18
cdr3_nt: TGTGCCAGCTCGGGGGTAAAGGGTTACGAGCAGTACTTC
cdr3_aa: CASSGVKGYEQYF

d_call: NA
clone_size: NA
j_call: TRBJ1-1
v_call: TRBV2
cdr3_nt: TGTGCCAGCAGTGATTGGGTCCTGAACACTGAAGCTTTCTTT
cdr3_aa: CASSDWVLNTEAFF